This T cell receptor (beta chain) is from a study of blood T cell repertoires in COVID-19. At the level of the study: From the United States, Italy and Spain came samples of acute and convalescent COVID-19.

The V end was cut by 8 bases, the J end by 3 bases, with 11 bases between. This CDR3 is built from 13 residues. The V gene's germline CDR1 is SGHNT and CDR2 YENEEA. Source study methods: Estimates of nucleated cell counts were drawn from the amplification of reference gene primers. Data came from immunoSEQ multiplex PCR; TCRdb stores just in-frame clones and leaves some out. V, J and clone size reflect that table, while D and trimming were determined from the DNA. Of about 53,000 clones in the sample, about four fifths were seen once. The V call is TRBV11-3, the J call TRBJ2-1; a weak D match, TRBD2 (5 bases). This sequence was found in a woman older than 75 with COVID-19, enrolled during active disease. The material sequenced was peripheral blood. CDR3 loop: CASSAGLYNEQFF. CDR3 sequence (DNA): TGTGCCAGCTCCGCGGGCCTCTACAATGAGCAGTTCTTC.